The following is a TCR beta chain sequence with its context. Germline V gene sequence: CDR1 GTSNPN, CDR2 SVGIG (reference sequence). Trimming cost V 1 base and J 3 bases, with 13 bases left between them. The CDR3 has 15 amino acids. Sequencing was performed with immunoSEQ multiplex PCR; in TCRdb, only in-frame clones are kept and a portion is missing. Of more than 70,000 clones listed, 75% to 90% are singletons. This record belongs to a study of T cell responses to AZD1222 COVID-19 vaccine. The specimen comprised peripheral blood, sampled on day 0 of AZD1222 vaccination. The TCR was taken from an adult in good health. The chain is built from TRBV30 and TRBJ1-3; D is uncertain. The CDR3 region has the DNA TGTGCCTGGAGTGCAGGAGGCACAGTTGGAAACACCATATATTTT. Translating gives CAWSAGGTVGNTIYF.